These 21 T cell receptor beta chains came from one sample sequenced in a study of T cell changes during pregnancy in multiple sclerosis. TCRdb keeps only in-frame clones here, not all; method: immunoSEQ multiplex PCR. Of 65,000 to 95,000 clones in the sample, approximately 94% are singletons; the top ten hold approximately 2.4%. The specimen comprised peripheral blood, sampled after pregnancy. The receptors shown here come from a female donor in good health, enrolled as a control in a pregnancy study.

V and J are TRBV5-6 and TRBJ2-1, with no clear D. In germline, CDR1 is SGHDT, CDR2 YYEEEE. The CDR3 spans 12 residues. Trimming took 7 bases from V and 9 from J, leaving 14 bases between them. The chain's CDR3 is CASQAYPLEQFF. In nucleotides, the CDR3 is TGTGCCAGCCAAGCGTATCCCCTTGAGCAGTTCTTC.

The J gene is TRBJ1-1, the V gene TRBV5-1; D may be TRBD1 (5 bases). This CDR3 spans 14 amino acids. The V and J ends lost 3 bases and 0 bases respectively, with 9 bases between them. CDR1 SGHRS and CDR2 YFSETQ come from the germline V gene. The CDR3 nucleotides are TGCGCCAGCAGCTCGGGACTCCTGAACACTGAAGCTTTCTTT. It translates to CASSSGLLNTEAFF.

J is TRBJ2-4 and V is TRBV11-2, with D possibly matching TRBD1 (6 bases). Germline V CDR1 and CDR2: SGHAT, FQNNGV. This CDR3 has 14 residues. V was shortened by 6 bases and J by 6 bases, with 15 bases between the two germline ends. The CDR3 DNA is TGTGCCAGCAGGGGGGCCGGTGGAGGAAACATTCAGTACTTC. Translating it yields CASRGAGGGNIQYF. The entire variable domain, with the rest obtained from reference TRBV11-2 and TRBJ2-4, is as follows: EAGVAQSPRYKIIEKRQSVAFWCNPISGHATLYWYQQILGQGPKLLIQFQNNGVVDDSQLPKDRFSAERLKGVDSTLKIQPAKLEDSAVYLCASRGAGGGNIQYFGAGTRLSVL.

The chain employs TRBV2 and TRBJ1-3; D remains unclear. The CDR3 has 15 amino acids. V lost 5 bases and J 0 bases, leaving 11 bases between the germline ends. Looked up from germline, CDR1 is SNHLY and CDR2 is FYNNEI. The CDR3 is CASSPRGASGNTIYF. In nucleotides, the CDR3 is TGTGCCAGCAGTCCCCGAGGCGCCTCTGGAAACACCATATATTTT.

CDR3 coding DNA: TGTGCCAGCATGACGTTAGCGGGGGGTGAGCAGTTCTTC. It yields the protein CASMTLAGGEQFF. V usage is TRBV4-2 and J usage is TRBJ2-1, with TRBD2 matching over 10 bases. Germline CDR1 reads LGHNA; CDR2 reads YNFKEQ. J lost 9 bases, V lost 7 bases, and 6 bases had no gene match. The CDR3 contains 13 residues.

This chain joins TRBV4-1 and TRBJ2-5; D remains unclear. Germline values: CDR1 MGHRA, CDR2 YSYEKL. V was shortened by 0 bases and J by 5 bases, with 13 bases between the two germline ends. The CDR3 extends over 15 amino acids. CDR3 DNA: TGCGCCAGCAGCCAAGATCTCGCGAATTCGGAGACCCAGTACTTC. This translates into CASSQDLANSETQYF.

The rearrangement uses TRBV27 and TRBJ2-6; a possible D gene is TRBD1 (5 bases). From germline, CDR1 is MNHEY and CDR2 SMNVEV (reference sequence). The CDR3 is 17 amino acids. Trimming pared 6 bases from V and 0 bases from J, leaving 15 bases between. In DNA, the CDR3 is TGTGCCAGCAGGTCTTCGACAGTCCTCTCTGGGGCCAACGTCCTGACTTTC. Its translation is CASRSSTVLSGANVLTF.

This clone was seen once. The chain is built from TRBV28 and TRBJ2-7; TRBD1 matches 9 bases. V lost 6 bases and J lost 6; bases outside the gene matches: 9. CDR3 length equals 14 residues. CDR1 MDHEN and CDR2 SYDVKM come from the germline V gene. The CDR3 region has the DNA TGTGCCAGCAGCGATCGGGACAGGGCTCGCGAGCAGTACTTC. Translated: CASSDRDRAREQYF.

The genes are TRBV5-1 and TRBJ2-7; D is possibly TRBD2 (5 bases). Germline V gives CDR1 SGHRS, CDR2 YFSETQ. CDR3 length: 15 residues. Trimming took off 9 bases at V and 3 bases at J, with 22 bases between the two ends. The CDR3 coding sequence is TGCGCCACTAGGCCCAGCCCCGGGATGAACTACGAGCAGTACTTC. It specifies CATRPSPGMNYEQYF.

The rearrangement joins TRBV2 to TRBJ2-7, with 10 positions matching TRBD2. This CDR3 comprises 16 residues. CDR1 and CDR2 from the germline V gene are SNHLY and FYNNEI. V shed 10 bases and J 0 bases; nucleotides not matched to a gene: 12. CDR3: CATTNPLAGDSYEQYF. CDR3 nucleotides: TGTGCCACCACTAACCCCCTAGCGGGGGACTCCTACGAGCAGTACTTC. The full variable domain, with the rest looked up from reference TRBV2 and TRBJ2-7, is EPEVTQTPSHQVTQMGQEVILRCVPISNHLYFYWYRQILGQKVEFLVSFYNNEISEKSEIFDDQFSVERPDGSNFTLKIRSTKLEDSAMYFCATTNPLAGDSYEQYFGPGTRLTVT.

The genes are TRBV7-9 and TRBJ1-1; D gene ambiguous. Trimming took 5 bases from V and 1 from J, leaving 11 bases between them. The germline CDR1 and CDR2 sequences are SEHNR and FQNEAQ (reference sequence). This CDR3 spans 14 amino acids. The DNA of the CDR3 is TGTGCCAGCAGCCTGAGTCTAGAGAACACTGAAGCTTTCTTT. This sequence encodes CASSLSLENTEAFF.

This chain uses TRBV4-1 with TRBJ2-7; TRBD2 aligns across 8 bases. This CDR3 has 15 residues. Per the germline V gene, CDR1 is MGHRA and CDR2 is YSYEKL. With 5 bases clipped from V and 1 base from J, the junction kept 7 bases outside the gene matches. The CDR3 region is CASSYTSGVSYEQYF. CDR3 bases: TGCGCCAGCAGCTATACTAGCGGCGTTTCCTACGAGCAGTACTTC.

This chain links TRBV6-6 with TRBJ1-2; D is unclear. The V gene lost 5 bases and the J gene lost 4 bases, with 14 bases spanning the gap. There are 14 residues in the CDR3. Germline assignment: CDR1 MNHNY and CDR2 SVGAGI (reference sequence). The CDR3 sequence is CASSEPAPVYGYTF. In DNA form, the CDR3 reads TGTGCCAGCAGTGAGCCCGCCCCGGTCTATGGCTACACCTTC.

This clone was picked up one time. The chain recombines TRBV13 with TRBJ1-2; D not resolved. The germline V and J ends were trimmed by 2 bases and 4 bases, with 8 bases remaining between them. The germline V gene has CDR1 PRHDT and CDR2 FYEKMQ (reference sequence). CDR3 length equals 13 residues. The CDR3 sequence is CASSLRGLYGYTF. In nucleotides, the CDR3 is TGTGCCAGCAGCTTACGAGGTCTCTATGGCTACACCTTC.

The genes are TRBV19 and TRBJ1-2, with 7 bases that match TRBD1. Germline-derived CDR1 and CDR2 are LNHDA and SQIVND (reference sequence). CDR3 length: 16 residues. The junction had 13 bases not matched to a gene; V was cut back by 4 bases and J by 5 bases. For the CDR3, the DNA is TGTGCCAGTAGTACGAGACAGGGTGTTCCAACGTATGGCTACACCTTC. Protein product: CASSTRQGVPTYGYTF.

DNA of the CDR3: TGTGCCAGCAGTTTGCCGACAGGGGGCAGATTGGCGGGAGAAAAAGAGACCCAGTACTTC. It is translated as CASSLPTGGRLAGEKETQYF. The chain links TRBV28 to TRBJ2-5; 10 nucleotides agree with TRBD1. V shed 3 bases, J shed 3 bases, and the junction held 19 bases outside the gene matches. The CDR3 has 20 residues. Germline CDR1 reads MDHEN; CDR2 reads SYDVKM.

This chain joins TRBV30 and TRBJ2-2; TRBD2 agrees at 14 bases. This CDR3 is 17 amino acids long. Trimming took 3 bases from V and 9 from J; bases not matched to a gene: 12. CDR1 is GTSNPN, CDR2 SVGIG, per germline (reference sequence). CDR3 nucleotide sequence: TGTGCCTGGAGCGGGACTAGCGGGAGAGTCCCTCCCAGGGAGCTGTTTTTT. Protein sequence: CAWSGTSGRVPPRELFF. Supplemented by reference TRBV30 and TRBJ2-2, the full variable domain reads SQTIHQWPATLVQPVGSPLSLECTVEGTSNPNLYWYRQAAGRGLQLLFYSVGIGQISSEVPQNLSASRPQDRQFILSSKKLLLSDSGFYLCAWSGTSGRVPPRELFFGEGSRLTVL.

This clone appeared a single time. J is TRBJ2-2 and V is TRBV9, with D perhaps matching TRBD1 (6 bases). The CDR3 contains 16 residues. V was trimmed by 3 bases and J by 3 bases, leaving 15 bases between them. CDR1 and CDR2 from the germline V gene are SGDLS and YYNGEE. CDR3 DNA: TGTGCCAGCAGCGCCATCGACAGGTTCCACACCGGGGAGCTGTTTTTT. This sequence encodes CASSAIDRFHTGELFF. Together with reference TRBV9 and TRBJ2-2, the CDR3 gives the full variable domain: DSGVTQTPKHLITATGQRVTLRCSPRSGDLSVYWYQQSLDQGLQFLIQYYNGEERAKGNILERFSAQQFPDLHSELNLSSLELGDSALYFCASSAIDRFHTGELFFGEGSRLTVL.

The chain is built from TRBV7-2 and TRBJ2-3, with TRBD2 identical over 8 bases. The CDR3 is made up of 14 amino acids. Germline CDR1 is SGHTA and CDR2 is FQGNSA. Trimming removed 3 bases from V and 4 bases from J; junction bases left unmatched: 3. The CDR3 DNA is TGTGCCAGCAGCTTCACTAGCGGAGCAGATACGCAGTATTTT. As protein: CASSFTSGADTQYF.

The genes are TRBV4-3 and TRBJ1-1; 7 bases agree with TRBD1. This CDR3 is built from 16 residues. Germline CDR1 reads LGHNA; CDR2 reads YSLEER. V dropped 2 bases and J dropped 1; count of bases not matched to a gene: 7. This CDR3 reads CASSQTSGTANTEAFF. The DNA of the CDR3 is TGCGCCAGCAGCCAAACATCCGGGACAGCGAACACTGAAGCTTTCTTT.

The V call is TRBV7-3, the J call TRBJ2-2; D is unresolved. V gave up 4 bases and J gave up 6 bases, with 9 bases separating them. The CDR3 loop spans 13 amino acids. Germline V CDR1 and CDR2: SGHTA, FQGTGA. CDR3 sequence: CASSSSVPGELFF. The CDR3 DNA follows: TGTGCCAGCAGCTCGTCGGTGCCCGGGGAGCTGTTTTTT.